These 32 T cell receptor beta chains were all obtained from the same sample, sequenced in a study of T cells in Graves' hyperthyroidism and ophthalmopathy. Template material for amplifying TCR beta CDR3 regions consisted of RNA transcripts. The TCR CDR3 first-round RT-PCR relied on the HTBI primer set. TCRdb ran MiXCR on the multiplex PCR reads and lists one entry per CDR3 protein. This table has 350,000 to 400,000 distinct CDR3 sequences, under 20% appearing once. Sequencing was performed on blood. The source of these receptors is a man younger than 35 with Graves' ophthalmopathy.

This clonotype was observed many times. V and J are TRBV10-2 and TRBJ1-5; the match to TRBD1 covers 8 bases. This CDR3 is 19 amino acids long. Germline CDR1 and CDR2: WSHSY and SAAADI. Unmatched junction bases numbered 11, after V lost 1 base and J lost 0 bases. The CDR3 loop reads CASSELRTGPTYSNQPQHF. The CDR3 DNA follows: TGCGCCAGCAGTGAGTTGAGGACAGGGCCCACTTATAGCAATCAGCCCCAGCATTTT.

The sample holds many counts of this clonotype. This chain links TRBV11-2 with TRBJ1-3, with a tentative D call TRBD1 (6 bases). Trimming shortened V by 5 bases and J by 1 base, and 9 bases separated the two germline ends. There are 14 residues in the CDR3. Germline CDR1 reads SGHAT; CDR2 reads FQNNGV. CDR3 residues: CASSRQVSGNTIYF. CDR3 sequence (DNA): TGTGCCAGCAGCAGACAGGTTTCTGGAAACACCATATATTTT.

In its sample, this clonotype was seen many times. The V gene is TRBV6-1, the J gene TRBJ2-7; D perhaps matches TRBD1 (7 bases). CDR1 MNHNS and CDR2 SASEGT come from the germline V gene. The CDR3 has 15 amino acids. V was pared by 2 bases and J by 1 base, with 12 bases between. The CDR3 DNA reads as TGTGCCAGCAGTGAACGGGAGACAGGGTCCTACGAGCAGTACTTC. Its protein product is CASSERETGSYEQYF.

The chain uses TRBV9 and TRBJ2-7, with 10 bases fitting TRBD1. This CDR3 comprises 17 residues. Germline lookup yields CDR1 SGDLS and CDR2 YYNGEE. Losses at the gene ends were 0 bases for V and 6 bases for J; bases not matched to a gene: 12. The CDR3 coding sequence is TGTGCCAGCAGCGTAGGGAGCGGAGGGACAGGGGTCACCGAGCAGTACTTC. Residues: CASSVGSGGTGVTEQYF.

This clonotype was observed many times. The chain recombines TRBV7-8 with TRBJ2-1, with TRBD1 matching 11 bases. Germline CDR1 reads SGHVS; CDR2 reads FQNEAQ. The CDR3 covers 19 residues. V gave up 7 bases and J gave up 4 bases; unmatched junction bases: 18. CDR3 protein: CASTLRDRGLEAAYNEQFF. DNA of the CDR3: TGTGCCAGCACCCTCCGGGACAGGGGGTTGGAAGCGGCGTACAATGAGCAGTTCTTC.

This clonotype showed up many times. The J gene is TRBJ2-7, the V gene TRBV6-1, with D perhaps given as TRBD1 or TRBD2 (5 bases each). The CDR3 has 11 residues. Trimming took off 6 bases at V and 5 bases at J, with 8 bases between the two ends. CDR1 and CDR2 (germline): MNHNS, SASEGT. The CDR3 loop is CASRLGDEQYF. CDR3 bases: TGTGCCAGCAGGTTGGGGGACGAGCAGTACTTC.

The rearrangement joins TRBV19 to TRBJ1-1, with D perhaps TRBD1 (6 bases). The CDR3 covers 14 residues. Germline V CDR1 and CDR2: LNHDA, SQIVND (reference sequence). V shed 6 bases and J shed 3 bases, with 14 bases lying between them. The CDR3 bases are TGTGCCAGTAGGGAACAGGGCGAGGACACTGAAGCTTTCTTT. This translates into CASREQGEDTEAFF. The whole variable domain, remainder taken from reference TRBV19 and TRBJ1-1, is DGGITQSPKYLFRKEGQNVTLSCEQNLNHDAMYWYRQDPGQGLRLIYYSQIVNDFQKGDIAEGYSVSREKKESFPLTVTSAQKNPTAFYLCASREQGEDTEAFFGQGTRLTVV.

The chain carries TRBV9 and TRBJ1-3; D remains unclear. Trimming left V 1 base short and J 0 bases short, with 8 bases between. Germline V gene data show CDR1 as SGDLS and CDR2 as YYNGEE. CDR3 length equals 15 residues. The CDR3 sequence: CASSVLGSSGNTIYF. The CDR3 DNA reads TGTGCCAGCAGCGTATTAGGGAGCTCTGGAAACACCATATATTTT.

The rearrangement links TRBV29-1 to TRBJ2-1, with 7 positions matching TRBD1. CDR3 size: 13 residues. V was clipped by 6 bases and J by 5 bases; unmatched bases: 7. Germline V CDR1 and CDR2: SQVTM, ANQGSEA. CDR3 residues: CSVLTGLDNEQFF. The CDR3 nucleotides are TGCAGCGTCCTGACAGGGCTGGACAATGAGCAGTTCTTC.

This clonotype has a handful of counts. This chain connects TRBV6-1 to TRBJ1-5, with unresolved D. V was cut by 3 bases and J by 5 bases, with 2 bases left in between. The germline V gene has CDR1 MNHNS and CDR2 SASEGT. This CDR3 has 11 residues. The CDR3 protein is CASSDYQPQHF. The CDR3 bases are TGTGCCAGCAGTGATTATCAGCCCCAGCATTTT.

The rearrangement links TRBV20-1 to TRBJ2-7, with 7 bases lining up with TRBD1. J was trimmed by 4 bases and V by 6 bases; bases with no gene match: 9. This CDR3 region has 13 residues. CDR1 is DFQATT, CDR2 SNEGSKA, per germline (reference sequence). The DNA for the CDR3 is TGCAGTGCAGGGGGCGCAGGACCGTACGAGCAGTACTTC. Translating gives CSAGGAGPYEQYF.

This clonotype was observed a handful of times. The chain uses TRBV3-1 and TRBJ2-5, with TRBD2 matching 14 bases. From germline, CDR1 is LGHDT and CDR2 YNNKEL (reference sequence). The CDR3 is 19 amino acids. With 0 bases clipped from V and 2 bases from J, the junction kept 8 bases outside the gene matches. CDR3 bases: TGTGCCAGCAGCCAAGAAGTGTTGACTAGCGGGGGGGCTCAAGAGACCCAGTACTTC. Translating it yields CASSQEVLTSGGAQETQYF.

Comments on this clonotype: A much larger clone differs by one base, so this may be a read error. This chain connects TRBV12-3 or TRBV12-4 to TRBJ2-2; tentative D call: TRBD2 (7 bases). The V end lost 5 bases, the J end lost 16 bases, and 23 bases lay between the germline ends. The CDR3 has 14 amino acids. The CDR3 region has the DNA TGTGCCAGCAGTCCACACCGGGGGGCTGGGGAACCGTTTTTT. Translation: CASSPHRGAGEPFF.

There are a few counts of this clonotype. The chain has TRBV9 and TRBJ2-2, with a possible D match to TRBD2 (6 bases). The V gene's germline CDR1 is SGDLS and CDR2 YYNGEE. The V end was cut by 0 bases, the J end by 5 bases, with 8 bases between. The CDR3 length is 14 residues. The CDR3 region is CASSVGGETGELFF. The CDR3 DNA follows: TGTGCCAGCAGCGTAGGGGGGGAGACCGGGGAGCTGTTTTTT.

The chain links TRBV4-1 to TRBJ1-2; 9 bases match TRBD1. This CDR3 is built from 17 residues. Per the germline V gene, CDR1 is MGHRA and CDR2 is YSYEKL. J lost 6 bases, V lost 4 bases, and 15 bases had no gene match. The CDR3 DNA is TGCGCCAGCAGCCCAACAGGGGGCGCAAACCGGTTCCATGGCTACACCTTC. Translation: CASSPTGGANRFHGYTF.

In this sample, this clonotype turned up a few times. The gene calls are TRBV3-1 and TRBJ2-5; 9 nucleotides agree with TRBD2. This CDR3 is built from 16 residues. Germline CDR1 LGHDT, CDR2 YNNKEL (reference sequence). V shed 0 bases and J 7 bases; nucleotides not matched to a gene: 9. The CDR3: CASSQDTASGEGTQYF. CDR3 coding DNA: TGTGCCAGCAGCCAAGATACGGCTAGCGGGGAAGGGACCCAGTACTTC.

This clonotype occurred a few times. The gene calls are TRBV19 and TRBJ2-2; perhaps TRBD1 as D (6 bases). V gave up 5 bases and J gave up 3 bases, with 19 bases separating them. The CDR3 length is 17 residues. CDR1 LNHDA and CDR2 SQIVND come from the germline V gene (reference sequence). This CDR3 is CASSSPGAPTHTGELFF. CDR3 sequence (DNA): TGTGCCAGTAGTTCTCCAGGGGCTCCTACTCACACCGGGGAGCTGTTTTTT.

The chain is built from TRBV6-1 and TRBJ1-4, with D perhaps matching TRBD1 (5 bases). Germline V gene data show CDR1 as MNHNS and CDR2 as SASEGT. This CDR3 is built from 16 residues. Trimming took off 6 bases at V and 6 bases at J, with 20 bases between the two ends. The CDR3 sequence: CASSRHTGTVDEKLFF. The CDR3 nucleotides read TGTGCCAGCAGCCGTCATACCGGGACCGTGGATGAAAAACTGTTTTTT.

This clonotype showed up just a few times. The J gene is TRBJ2-3, the V gene TRBV3-1, with 7 bases aligning to TRBD2. The V gene end was trimmed by 3 bases and the J gene end by 0 bases; junction bases not matched to a gene: 6. The CDR3 spans 16 residues. The V gene's germline CDR1 is LGHDT and CDR2 YNNKEL (reference sequence). CDR3 sequence: CASSQALAASTDTQYF. The CDR3 DNA reads TGTGCCAGCAGCCAGGCCCTAGCGGCTAGCACAGATACGCAGTATTTT.

Only a few counts were recorded for this clonotype. The rearrangement links TRBV5-6 to TRBJ2-4; either TRBD1 or TRBD2 may fit D (5 bases each). Germline CDR1 is SGHDT and CDR2 is YYEEEE. The CDR3 contains 14 residues. Trimming removed 4 bases at V and 11 bases at J, with 19 bases between. The CDR3 coding sequence is TGTGCCAGCAGCCTCGGGGCCGAGCCGACCTTTCAGTACTTC. Protein sequence: CASSLGAEPTFQYF.

The chain recombines TRBV28 with TRBJ1-1; D is ambiguous. Germline V gene data show CDR1 as MDHEN and CDR2 as SYDVKM. Trimming shortened V by 6 bases and J by 0 bases, and 14 bases separated the two germline ends. The CDR3 runs 15 residues. CDR3 sequence (DNA): TGTGCCAGCAGCTGGGATCAGCGGATGAACACTGAAGCTTTCTTT. Translating gives CASSWDQRMNTEAFF.

At least ten counts were recorded for this clonotype. The chain recombines TRBV9 with TRBJ1-4, with D perhaps matching TRBD1 (6 bases). V lost 2 bases to trimming and J lost 4 bases, with 9 bases between them. This CDR3 is built from 14 residues. The V gene's germline CDR1 is SGDLS and CDR2 YYNGEE. The DNA of the CDR3 is TGTGCCAGCAGCGTTAGGGGGTATAATGAAAAACTGTTTTTT. Amino acids: CASSVRGYNEKLFF. The full variable domain, in which reference TRBV9 and TRBJ1-4 provide the parts outside the CDR3, is DSGVTQTPKHLITATGQRVTLRCSPRSGDLSVYWYQQSLDQGLQFLIQYYNGEERAKGNILERFSAQQFPDLHSELNLSSLELGDSALYFCASSVRGYNEKLFFGSGTQLSVL.

This clonotype turned up a few times. The rearrangement uses TRBV29-1 and TRBJ2-1; D unclear. Germline V gives CDR1 SQVTM, CDR2 ANQGSEA. There are 12 residues in the CDR3. Trimming pared 3 bases from V and 5 bases from J, leaving 8 bases between. The chain's CDR3 is CSVDLPHNEQFF. In DNA, the CDR3 is TGCAGCGTTGATCTTCCGCACAATGAGCAGTTCTTC.

This clonotype turned up a few times. The chain has TRBV7-6 and TRBJ2-2, with TRBD2 matching 15 bases. From germline, CDR1 is SGHVS and CDR2 FNYEAQ. This CDR3 has 17 residues. The V segment lost 5 bases and the J segment 7 bases; nucleotides outside the gene matches: 8. CDR3 nucleotide sequence: TGTGCCAGCAGCCCCCGGACTAGCGGGGGGGGTAACGGGGAGCTGTTTTTT. Its translation is CASSPRTSGGGNGELFF.

This clonotype was counted many times. V gene TRBV7-8 combines with J gene TRBJ2-7; 7 bases align to TRBD1. The germline CDR1 and CDR2 sequences are SGHVS and FQNEAQ. This CDR3 is built from 15 residues. Losses at the gene ends were 6 bases for V and 3 bases for J; bases not matched to a gene: 11. The CDR3 spells CASSFSGTDFYEQYF. CDR3 bases: TGTGCCAGCAGTTTCTCCGGGACAGATTTCTACGAGCAGTACTTC.

This clonotype was observed many times. The chain couples TRBV27 to TRBJ2-5; D possibly corresponds to TRBD2 (5 bases). Trimming removed 3 bases at V and 5 bases at J, with 10 bases between. The CDR3 sequence is 13 residues long. CDR1 is MNHEY, CDR2 SMNVEV, per germline (reference sequence). CDR3 protein: CASSLRGWETQYF. The CDR3 DNA sequence: TGTGCCAGCAGTTTGAGAGGGTGGGAGACCCAGTACTTC.

This clonotype was counted ten times or more. A much larger clone differs by one base, so this may be a read error. The chain combines TRBV7-9 with TRBJ1-5; D gene uncertain. V lost 2 bases, J lost 5 bases, and 4 bases lay in between. This CDR3 region has 12 residues. Germline CDR1 reads SEHNR; CDR2 reads FQNEAQ (reference sequence). CDR3 sequence: CASSLYDQPQHF. The CDR3 nucleotides read TGTGCCAGCAGCTTATACGATCAGCCCCAGCATTTT.

In its sample, this clonotype was seen many times. V usage is TRBV7-3 and J usage is TRBJ2-2, with D perhaps TRBD2 (6 bases). The CDR3 is 15 amino acids. Germline lookup yields CDR1 SGHTA and CDR2 FQGTGA. The V gene lost 5 bases and the J gene lost 1 base, with 11 bases spanning the gap. The CDR3 loop reads CASSPQAGNTGELFF. In DNA form, the CDR3 reads TGTGCCAGCAGCCCCCAAGCGGGGAACACCGGGGAGCTGTTTTTT.

This clonotype was seen repeatedly, ten times or more. V and J are TRBV2 and TRBJ2-7; TRBD2 matches at 8 bases. CDR1 SNHLY and CDR2 FYNNEI come from the germline V gene. Unmatched junction bases numbered 6, after V lost 6 bases and J lost 5 bases. CDR3 length: 13 residues. DNA for the CDR3: TGTGCCAGCAGCCCGGGACTAGTCAACGAGCAGTACTTC. Translation gives CASSPGLVNEQYF.

As regards this clonotype: A much larger clonotype is one base distant, so this may be a read error. The chain recombines TRBV5-1 with TRBJ2-7; 8 nucleotides line up with TRBD1. The length of the CDR3 is 13 residues. Germline assignment: CDR1 SGHRS and CDR2 YFSETQ. The CDR3 region is CARSVDRGYEQYF. The CDR3 DNA reads TGCGCCCGCAGCGTAGACAGGGGCTACGAGCAGTACTTC.

This clonotype was seen once. The gene calls are TRBV7-9 and TRBJ2-7; TRBD2 matches 13 bases. CDR1 is SEHNR and CDR2 is FQNEAQ in the germline V gene (reference sequence). The CDR3 is made up of 19 amino acids. After removal of 5 bases from V and 5 bases from J, the junction contained 18 bases not matched to a gene. CDR3 residues: CASSRRDSWTSGSWNEQYF. The CDR3 bases are TGTGCCAGCAGCCGAAGGGACAGCTGGACTAGCGGGAGCTGGAACGAGCAGTACTTC.

This rearrangement joins TRBV5-1 to TRBJ2-6; tentative D call: TRBD2 (5 bases). Looked up from germline, CDR1 is SGHRS and CDR2 is YFSETQ. V was clipped by 4 bases and J by 0 bases, with 8 bases between them. The CDR3 has 15 amino acids. For the CDR3, the DNA is TGCGCCAGCAGCGGAGGATCCTCTGGGGCCAACGTCCTGACTTTC. Its protein is CASSGGSSGANVLTF.